Below are 21 T cell receptor beta chains sequenced from a single sample in a study of T cell repertoires in aging, cancer and after chemotherapy. Peripheral blood genomic DNA, not sorted cells or RNA, was the template. Multiplex touch-down PCR with TRB-A/B primers amplified rearranged V-D-J TRB sequences. MiXCR was run by TCRdb on the multiplex PCR reads, yielding one entry per CDR3 protein. The table has 390 or so distinct CDR3 sequences, around 86% seen once. The sequenced sample consisted of blood. These receptor sequences come from a human donor with a solid tumor.

The chain links TRBV12-3 or TRBV12-4 to TRBJ1-1; a weak D match, TRBD1 (5 bases). This CDR3 has 14 amino acids. V lost 1 base and J 3 bases, leaving 9 bases between the germline ends. The CDR3 nucleotides are TGTGCCAGCAGTTTAGATGTGGGGGACACTGAAGCTTTCTTT. It codes for CASSLDVGDTEAFF.

This clonotype was seen just once. The genes are TRBV24-1 and TRBJ2-7, with 8 positions matching TRBD1. CDR1 is KGHDR and CDR2 is SFDVKD in the germline V gene. With V trimmed by 5 bases and J by 5 bases, 7 bases remained unmatched. This CDR3 is built from 14 residues. CDR3 nucleotides: TGTGCCACCAGTGGAGGGGACAGGATCAACGAGCAGTACTTC. Protein: CATSGGDRINEQYF.

The V call is TRBV27, the J call TRBJ1-1; D uncertain. The CDR3 length is 14 residues. Trimming removed 5 bases from V and 2 bases from J, with 12 bases in between. In germline, CDR1 is MNHEY, CDR2 SMNVEV (reference sequence). CDR3 DNA: TGTGCCAGCAGTCCAGGAAGGAGAAACACTGAAGCTTTCTTT. Encoded protein: CASSPGRRNTEAFF.

The chain is built from TRBV12-3 or TRBV12-4 and TRBJ2-7; D possibly matches TRBD1 or TRBD2 (5 bases each). The ends were cut back, 7 bases at V and 9 bases at J, with 16 bases in the middle. The CDR3 has 12 residues. CDR3 sequence reads: CASTGDRSAQYF. The CDR3 nucleotides are TGTGCCAGCACCGGGGACCGCTCAGCGCAGTACTTC.

This chain links TRBV27 with TRBJ1-5; D remains unclear. Deletions cut 6 bases from V and 1 base from J, with 7 bases between. From germline, CDR1 is MNHEY and CDR2 SMNVEV (reference sequence). The CDR3 contains 13 residues. The CDR3 coding sequence is TGTGCCAGCAGACTGATGAGCAATCAGCCCCAGCATTTT. Its translation is CASRLMSNQPQHF.

This clonotype was counted once. The chain is built from TRBV6-1 and TRBJ1-1; 7 nucleotides align to TRBD1. Germline assignment: CDR1 MNHNS and CDR2 SASEGT. This CDR3 is 13 amino acids long. V dropped 6 bases and J dropped 5; count of bases not matched to a gene: 6. This chain's CDR3 is CASSGTAWTEAFF. The CDR3 DNA reads as TGTGCCAGCAGCGGGACAGCCTGGACTGAAGCTTTCTTT.

V and J are TRBV11-3 and TRBJ1-2; 8 positions agree with TRBD1. This CDR3 is built from 14 residues. The V gene's germline CDR1 is SGHNT and CDR2 YENEEA. Germline trimming cut 6 bases from V and 4 bases from J; bases unmatched to any gene: 7. The CDR3 sequence is CASRSGQESYGYTF. As DNA, the CDR3 is TGTGCCAGCAGGTCGGGACAGGAGAGCTATGGCTACACCTTC.

The chain recombines TRBV10-2 with TRBJ1-2, with TRBD1 as a possible D gene (5 bases). V was clipped by 2 bases and J by 7 bases, with 5 bases between them. The CDR3 length is 11 residues. Germline lookup yields CDR1 WSHSY and CDR2 SAAADI. The CDR3 sequence is CASSEGAGYTF. The CDR3 region has the DNA TGCGCCAGCAGTGAGGGGGCTGGCTACACCTTC.

This chain links TRBV29-1 with TRBJ2-1; D is unclear. The CDR3 is 13 amino acids. Germline CDR1 and CDR2: SQVTM and ANQGSEA. Deletions cut 0 bases from V and 8 bases from J, with 11 bases between. CDR3 nucleotide sequence: TGCAGCGTTGAAGATCAAAACGGCCATGAGCAGTTCTTC. Translation: CSVEDQNGHEQFF.

The chain couples TRBV6-5 to TRBJ2-7; TRBD1 agrees at 9 bases. The CDR3 contains 15 residues. The junction had 11 bases not matched to a gene; V was cut back by 6 bases and J by 5 bases. The germline V gene encodes CDR1 MNHEY and CDR2 SVGAGI. The CDR3 DNA reads as TGTGCCAGCAGATCCGGACAGGGGTTTAGCCACGAGCAGTACTTC. Residues: CASRSGQGFSHEQYF.

This sequence joins TRBV7-9 and TRBJ1-1; 8 bases are a match to TRBD1. The CDR3 has 13 amino acids. The germline V gene encodes CDR1 SEHNR and CDR2 FQNEAQ (reference sequence). The V gene end was trimmed by 10 bases and the J gene end by 2 bases; junction bases not matched to a gene: 6. The CDR3 DNA is TGTGCCATCCAGGGACAGGTCAACACTGAAGCTTTCTTT. Translated: CAIQGQVNTEAFF.

This clonotype was found once. In DNA, the CDR3 is TGTGCCAGCAGTGACATATCCTACGAGCAGTACTTC. Protein sequence: CASSDISYEQYF. J is TRBJ2-7 and V is TRBV12-3 or TRBV12-4; unclear D gene. Between the trimmed V and J ends, which lost 5 bases and 1 base, there was a span of 6 bases. This CDR3 has 12 amino acids.

V is TRBV5-6 and J is TRBJ1-5; maybe TRBD1 (5 bases). The CDR3 is 13 amino acids. Germline values: CDR1 SGHDT, CDR2 YYEEEE. V shed 2 bases and J shed 9 bases, with 12 bases lying between them. CDR3 in DNA: TGTGCCAGCAGCTTCGGGGCCCGATGGCCCCAGCATTTT. Protein: CASSFGARWPQHF.

The J gene is TRBJ1-5, the V gene TRBV5-6; D not resolved. Germline CDR1 and CDR2: SGHDT and YYEEEE. The CDR3 runs to 12 residues. Between the trimmed V and J ends, which lost 2 bases and 4 bases, there was a span of 4 bases. The CDR3 here is CASSFGNQPQHF. In nucleotides, the CDR3 is TGTGCCAGCAGCTTCGGGAATCAGCCCCAGCATTTT. Looking up the rest from reference TRBV5-6 and TRBJ1-5 gives the full variable domain: DAGVTQSPTHLIKTRGQQVTLRCSPKSGHDTVSWYQQALGQGPQFIFQYYEEEERQRGNFPDRFSGHQFPNYSSELNVNALLLGDSALYLCASSFGNQPQHFGDGTRLSIL.

This clonotype was counted only a few times. The chain combines TRBV20-1 with TRBJ2-5; possible D gene TRBD2, 6 bases. Germline values: CDR1 DFQATT, CDR2 SNEGSKA (reference sequence). The V end was cut by 5 bases, the J end by 3 bases, with 16 bases between. The CDR3 is 14 amino acids. The DNA of the CDR3 is TGCAGTGCTTGGGATAGGGGCGGGAAAGAGACCCAGTACTTC. This sequence encodes CSAWDRGGKETQYF.

V is TRBV4-2 and J is TRBJ2-7; no reliable D call. V shed 1 base and J shed 0 bases, with 4 bases lying between them. This CDR3 is built from 13 residues. Germline V gives CDR1 LGHNA, CDR2 YNFKEQ. The CDR3 region has the DNA TGTGCCAGCAGCCAAGGGGCCTCCTACGAGCAGTACTTC. As protein: CASSQGASYEQYF.

This chain links TRBV6-5 with TRBJ1-1; D is unresolved. This CDR3 comprises 12 residues. CDR1 is MNHEY and CDR2 is SVGAGI in the germline V gene. Trimming cost V 4 bases and J 4 bases, with 7 bases left between them. The CDR3 nucleotides are TGTGCCAGCAGTTCCCAAAGCACTGAAGCTTTCTTT. Its translation is CASSSQSTEAFF.

The chain couples TRBV20-1 to TRBJ2-6, with a tentative D call TRBD2 (5 bases). V was shortened by 0 bases and J by 1 base, with 7 bases between the two germline ends. The CDR3 contains 15 residues. The V gene's germline CDR1 is DFQATT and CDR2 SNEGSKA (reference sequence). The CDR3 DNA is TGCAGTGCTAGAGATGGGAGATCTGGGGCCAACGTCCTGACTTTC. Translation gives CSARDGRSGANVLTF.

This chain connects TRBV6-2 or TRBV6-3 to TRBJ2-3; 8 nucleotides agree with TRBD2. CDR1 and CDR2 from the germline V gene are MNHEY and SVGEGT. J gave up 2 bases and V 6 bases, and 19 bases lay outside the gene matches. There are 19 residues in the CDR3. CDR3 in DNA: TGTGCCAGCAGCCGCGGTTTTAGCGGGGAACCAAAAACCACAGATACGCAGTATTTT. Amino acid sequence: CASSRGFSGEPKTTDTQYF.

V gene TRBV6-2 or TRBV6-3 combines with J gene TRBJ2-5; the match to TRBD2 covers 10 bases. CDR1 MNHEY and CDR2 SVGEGT come from the germline V gene. Trimming took 2 bases from V and 1 from J; bases not matched to a gene: 7. This CDR3 spans 17 amino acids. CDR3 sequence reads: CASSYEISGGTQETQYF. For the CDR3, the DNA is TGTGCCAGCAGTTACGAGATTAGCGGGGGGACCCAAGAGACCCAGTACTTC.

The J gene is TRBJ1-2, the V gene TRBV12-3 or TRBV12-4; D uncertain. CDR3 length equals 13 residues. V was clipped by 10 bases and J by 4 bases, with 16 bases between them. As DNA, the CDR3 is TGTGCCAACCGGCAGGCCGGAGTCTATGGCTACACCTTC. It translates to CANRQAGVYGYTF.